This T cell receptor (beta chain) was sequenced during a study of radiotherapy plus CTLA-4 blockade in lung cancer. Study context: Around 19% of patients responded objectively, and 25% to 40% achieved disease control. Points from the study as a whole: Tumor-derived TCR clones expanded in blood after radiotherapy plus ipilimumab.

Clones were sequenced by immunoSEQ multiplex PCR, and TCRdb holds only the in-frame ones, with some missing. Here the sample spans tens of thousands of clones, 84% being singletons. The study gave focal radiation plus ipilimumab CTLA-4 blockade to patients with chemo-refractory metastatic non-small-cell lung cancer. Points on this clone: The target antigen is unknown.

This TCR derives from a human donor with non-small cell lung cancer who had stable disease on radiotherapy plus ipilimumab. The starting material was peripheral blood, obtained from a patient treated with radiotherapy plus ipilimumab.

The DNA for the CDR3 is TGTGCCAGCGGGCAGATACTAACCTACGAGCAGTACTTC. Protein: CASGQILTYEQYF. This rearrangement joins TRBV2 to TRBJ2-7; D remains unclear. V lost 8 bases to trimming and J lost 2 bases, with 13 bases between them. The CDR3 is 13 amino acids. In germline, CDR1 is SNHLY, CDR2 FYNNEI. The full variable domain, completed using reference TRBV2 and TRBJ2-7, is EPEVTQTPSHQVTQMGQEVILRCVPISNHLYFYWYRQILGQKVEFLVSFYNNEISEKSEIFDDQFSVERPDGSNFTLKIRSTKLEDSAMYFCASGQILTYEQYFGPGTRLTVT.